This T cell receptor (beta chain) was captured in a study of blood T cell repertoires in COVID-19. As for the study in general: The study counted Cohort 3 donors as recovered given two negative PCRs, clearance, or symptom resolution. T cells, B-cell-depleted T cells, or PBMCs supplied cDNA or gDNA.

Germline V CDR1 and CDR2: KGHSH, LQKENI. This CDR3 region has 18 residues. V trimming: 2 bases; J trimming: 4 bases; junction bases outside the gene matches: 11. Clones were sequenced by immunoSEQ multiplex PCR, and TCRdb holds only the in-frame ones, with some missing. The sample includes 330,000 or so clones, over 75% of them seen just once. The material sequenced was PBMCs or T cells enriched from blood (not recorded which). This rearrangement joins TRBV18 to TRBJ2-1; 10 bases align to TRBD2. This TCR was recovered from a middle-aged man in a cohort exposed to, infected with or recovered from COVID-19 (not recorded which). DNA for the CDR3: TGTGCCAGCTCACCAGGACTCTTAGCGGGAGGACCATACAATGAGCAGTTCTTC. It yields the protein CASSPGLLAGGPYNEQFF.